Below are 2 T cell receptor beta chains sequenced from a single sample in a study of CD8 T cells in ankylosing spondylitis. From the 5' RACE reads, TCRdb called clonotypes with MiXCR, one entry per CDR3 protein. The repertoire has some 140,000 distinct CDR3 sequences, 6.5% to 8.5% of them found once; the top ten carry roughly 8%. The sequencing input was synovial fluid, either unsorted or a sorted T cell fraction (not recorded which). The receptors here all came from a male donor with ankylosing spondylitis.

This clonotype showed up many times. The gene calls are TRBV20-1 and TRBJ1-4; 8 nucleotides agree with TRBD1. The CDR3 consists of 13 residues. In germline, CDR1 is DFQATT, CDR2 SNEGSKA (reference sequence). Trimming cost V 4 bases and J 7 bases; bases outside gene matches: 5. The CDR3 DNA sequence: TGCAGTGCTACGACAGGGGTCGGTGAAAAACTGTTTTTT. Its protein is CSATTGVGEKLFF.

This clonotype came up many times. CDR3 in amino acids: CASSSRGPQFF. In DNA form, the CDR3 reads TGTGCCAGCAGCTCCCGGGGACCACAGTTCTTC. The V gene is TRBV7-9, the J gene TRBJ2-1; D tentatively fits TRBD1 or TRBD2 (5 bases each). Per germline, CDR1 SEHNR and CDR2 FQNEAQ (reference sequence). The length of the CDR3 is 11 residues. V was shortened by 4 bases and J by 13 bases, with 11 bases between the two germline ends.